This TCR beta chain appears in the sequencing data of a study of T-cell reconstitution after alpha-beta-depleted transplantation in children. Study-level points and caveats: At around two months after transplant, the alpha-beta T cells were reportedly derived from several hundred expanded clones that came from non-depleted graft cells. Hyperexpanded clones declined; after one year, newly produced T cells mostly supplied diversity. Recipient T cells and thymic progenitors that survived were the source of the high TCRbeta diversity seen at day 60 in some patients.

Unique molecular identifiers tagged the TCRbeta library. MiXCR, run by TCRdb on the PCR reads, gives a single entry per CDR3 protein. The sample gives around 580,000 distinct CDR3 sequences, 25% to 30% of which show up once; less than 40% is in the top ten. CDR1 is LGHDT, CDR2 YNNKEL, per germline (reference sequence). Losses at the gene ends were 1 base for V and 15 bases for J; bases not matched to a gene: 6. The CDR3 is 12 amino acids. There are a few counts of this clonotype. The target antigen is unknown. The source was PBMCs, collected before TCRalphabeta/CD19-depleted stem cell transplant. The chain employs TRBV3-1 and TRBJ2-1, with 7 bases aligning to TRBD2. This TCR was sampled from a boy younger than two with Wiskott-Aldrich syndrome, due to receive a stem cell transplant. The CDR3 sequence: CASSQGGTTSFF. The CDR3 nucleotides read TGTGCCAGCAGCCAAGGTGGGACTACGTCGTTCTTC.